One sample yielded the 28 T cell receptor beta chains listed below, sequenced in a study of control samples from healthy donors and cancer patients (dated by TCRdb to 2018 to 2021). Libraries were constructed by the immunoSEQ multiplex PCR assay. Sourced from immuneACCESS, this table was stored by TCRdb with only in-frame sequences that have V and J called. A share of the clones is absent; for the studies checked, an unresolved V gene accounts for under half, and the remainder has no known explanation. This sample is represented by around 90,000 clones; roughly 86% of them were singletons. The ten biggest clones cover around 20% of the sample. The sequenced sample consisted of blood. These receptors all come from a man aged 25-40 years in good health.

The gene calls are TRBV2 and TRBJ2-3; TRBD2 matches 9 bases. The CDR3 extends over 15 amino acids. Germline CDR1 reads SNHLY; CDR2 reads FYNNEI. J gave up 5 bases and V 3 bases, and 6 bases lay outside the gene matches. The CDR3 DNA follows: TGTGCCAGCAGTGACGGGCTAGCGGGGCTAGATACGCAGTATTTT. Encoded protein: CASSDGLAGLDTQYF.

This clone has just a few counts. V gene TRBV6-4 combines with J gene TRBJ2-1, with 7 bases that match TRBD2. Looked up from germline, CDR1 is MRHNA and CDR2 is SNTAGT. Losses at the gene ends were 6 bases for V and 2 bases for J; bases not matched to a gene: 7. The CDR3 loop spans 15 amino acids. The CDR3 nucleotides are TGTGCCAGCAGCCCATGGGGAGGGACCTACAATGAGCAGTTCTTC. Protein sequence: CASSPWGGTYNEQFF.

The chain couples TRBV3-1 (or the pseudogene TRBV3-2) to TRBJ2-3; possible D gene TRBD1, 5 bases. Trimming shortened V by 1 base and J by 10 bases, and 15 bases separated the two germline ends. Germline assignment: CDR1 LGHDT and CDR2 YNNKEL (reference sequence). CDR3 length equals 14 residues. The DNA of the CDR3 is TGTGCCAGCAGCCAAGGGCCCAGGGTCAATTCGCAGTATTTT. Translating it yields CASSQGPRVNSQYF.

The chain is built from TRBV10-2 and TRBJ2-2; 9 nucleotides align to TRBD2. Germline V lookup: CDR1 WSHSY, CDR2 SAAADI. The length of the CDR3 is 15 residues. With 5 bases clipped from V and 4 bases from J, the junction kept 5 bases outside the gene matches. The CDR3 spells CASSLAGVSTGELFF. In DNA, the CDR3 is TGCGCCAGCAGTTTAGCGGGGGTCTCCACCGGGGAGCTGTTTTTT.

The rearrangement joins TRBV7-9 to TRBJ2-3; D is undetermined. Germline-derived CDR1 and CDR2 are SEHNR and FQNEAQ (reference sequence). This CDR3 has 13 residues. Trimming removed 6 bases at V and 2 bases at J, with 9 bases between. The CDR3 here is CASSPPSTDTQYF. The DNA of the CDR3 is TGTGCCAGCAGTCCTCCTTCCACAGATACGCAGTATTTT.

This clone is a singleton in its sample. This chain joins TRBV4-1 and TRBJ1-2; 7 bases agree with TRBD1. V lost 0 bases, J lost 4 bases, and 5 bases stayed unmatched. Germline V gene lookup returns CDR1 MGHRA and CDR2 YSYEKL. The CDR3 spans 15 residues. The CDR3 bases are TGCGCCAGCAGCCAAGACGACAGGGTATCCTATGGCTACACCTTC. Its translation: CASSQDDRVSYGYTF.

In this sample, this clone turned up once. The CDR3 reads CASSDRGRTEAFF. For the CDR3, the DNA is TGTGCCAGCAGTGACAGGGGGAGAACTGAAGCTTTCTTT. The chain couples TRBV6-2 or TRBV6-3 to TRBJ1-1, with 9 bases lining up with TRBD1. The ends lost 5 bases at V and 5 bases at J; junction bases unmatched: 3. The V gene's germline CDR1 is MNHEY and CDR2 SVGEGT. The CDR3 is made up of 13 amino acids.

J is TRBJ1-2 and V is TRBV7-8; D might be TRBD1 (5 bases). The V end lost 4 bases, the J end lost 0 bases, and 9 bases lay between the germline ends. Germline assignment: CDR1 SGHVS and CDR2 FQNEAQ. This CDR3 spans 14 amino acids. For the CDR3, the DNA is TGTGCCAGCAGCTCCGGGGGTACTAACTATGGCTACACCTTC. Translation: CASSSGGTNYGYTF.

This chain connects TRBV7-3 to TRBJ2-1, with 8 positions matching TRBD2. CDR3 length: 14 amino acids. The germline V gene encodes CDR1 SGHTA and CDR2 FQGTGA. Germline trimming cut 4 bases from V and 8 bases from J; bases unmatched to any gene: 7. The DNA of the CDR3 is TGTGCCAGCAGCTCCGGGGGGGCCGGAGATGAGCAGTTCTTC. Residues: CASSSGGAGDEQFF.

The CDR3 sequence is CASTTDGLTWAFF. The CDR3, as DNA: TGTGCCAGCACCACCGACGGACTTACCTGGGCTTTCTTT. The chain uses TRBV6-5 and TRBJ1-1; D uncertain. CDR1 and CDR2 (germline): MNHEY, SVGAGI. V was pared by 7 bases and J by 11 bases, with 20 bases between. The CDR3 length is 13 residues.

The chain employs TRBV6-5 and TRBJ2-3, with 7 bases that match TRBD1. CDR1 and CDR2 (germline): MNHEY, SVGAGI. V lost 2 bases, J lost 0 bases, and 2 bases stayed unmatched. CDR3 length: 15 amino acids. The CDR3 here is CASSYLQGSTDTQYF. DNA for the CDR3: TGTGCCAGCAGTTACCTACAGGGGAGCACAGATACGCAGTATTTT.

This sequence joins TRBV6-5 and TRBJ1-6, with D possibly TRBD1 on 5 matching bases. Germline V lookup: CDR1 MNHEY, CDR2 SVGAGI. The CDR3 has 15 amino acids. The germline V and J ends were trimmed by 7 bases and 0 bases, with 10 bases remaining between them. For the CDR3, the DNA is TGTGCCAGCACGGGACGGACCTCCTATAATTCACCCCTCCACTTT. Protein: CASTGRTSYNSPLHF.

This chain connects TRBV12-5 to TRBJ1-4; TRBD1 might be the D (5 bases). Germline CDR1 is LGHNT and CDR2 is FRNRAP. The CDR3 runs to 15 residues. V was pared by 8 bases and J by 4 bases, with 17 bases between. The CDR3 nucleotides are TGTGCTAGTCACAAAGGGCAGGGCAGTAATGAAAAACTGTTTTTT. Its translation: CASHKGQGSNEKLFF.

This chain joins TRBV11-2 and TRBJ2-6; D is possibly TRBD2 (5 bases). The CDR3 is made up of 16 amino acids. From germline, CDR1 is SGHAT and CDR2 FQNNGV. V was trimmed by 1 base and J by 0 bases, leaving 7 bases between them. The CDR3 protein is CASSLAGNSGANVLTF. The CDR3, as DNA: TGTGCCAGCAGCTTAGCGGGGAACTCTGGGGCCAACGTCCTGACTTTC.

This clone was found a few times. The chain recombines TRBV5-6 with TRBJ2-3; D unresolved. The V end was cut by 4 bases, the J end by 0 bases, with 12 bases between. The CDR3 totals 15 residues. CDR1 is SGHDT and CDR2 is YYEEEE in the germline V gene. DNA for the CDR3: TGTGCCAGCAGCAGTTGGGGTGGGAGCACAGATACGCAGTATTTT. Translating gives CASSSWGGSTDTQYF.

CDR3 bases: TGTGCCAGCCTAGACATCCGCCGGGGTATAGGTCCCGGGGAGCTGTTTTTT. This translates into CASLDIRRGIGPGELFF. This sequence joins TRBV27 and TRBJ2-2, with D possibly matching TRBD2 (5 bases). Trimming took 8 bases from V and 6 from J, leaving 25 bases between them. This CDR3 comprises 17 residues. Germline V gene data show CDR1 as MNHEY and CDR2 as SMNVEV (reference sequence).

The chain couples TRBV6-5 to TRBJ2-2, with TRBD1 identical over 8 bases. With 3 bases clipped from V and 4 bases from J, the junction kept 4 bases outside the gene matches. The CDR3 length is 15 residues. Germline V lookup: CDR1 MNHEY, CDR2 SVGAGI. The CDR3 nucleotides read TGTGCCAGCAGTTATATAACAGGGGGCACCGGGGAGCTGTTTTTT. This codes for CASSYITGGTGELFF.

V and J are TRBV11-2 and TRBJ2-5, with TRBD1 identical over 7 bases. Germline V gene sequence: CDR1 SGHAT, CDR2 FQNNGV. J was trimmed by 2 bases and V by 5 bases; bases with no gene match: 2. This CDR3 region has 13 residues. The CDR3 coding sequence is TGTGCCAGCAGCACGGACAGGCAAGAGACCCAGTACTTC. Translated, it gives CASSTDRQETQYF.

The genes are TRBV27 and TRBJ2-5, with 9 nucleotides matching TRBD2. V shed 5 bases, J shed 1 base, and the junction held 8 bases outside the gene matches. From germline, CDR1 is MNHEY and CDR2 SMNVEV (reference sequence). The CDR3 consists of 16 residues. The CDR3 spells CASSVDSGGRQETQYF. The CDR3 bases are TGTGCCAGCAGTGTCGATAGCGGGGGACGCCAAGAGACCCAGTACTTC.

The chain carries TRBV12-2 and TRBJ2-7; the listed D gene, TRBD1, was not tested against the DNA. TRBV12-2 is shown as a pseudogene. The CDR3 consists of 18 residues. CDR3 DNA sequence: TGTGCAAGTCGCTTCGGTTGTGCAGCAACGACAGAAACCTACGAGCAGTACGTC. Translated, it gives CASRFGCAATTETYEQYV.

The rearrangement joins TRBV7-2 to TRBJ1-3; no clear D gene. Trimming removed 3 bases at V and 4 bases at J, with 4 bases between. The CDR3 spans 12 residues. Germline CDR1 is SGHTA and CDR2 is FQGNSA. The CDR3 here is CASSLQGNTIYF. CDR3 nucleotides: TGTGCCAGCAGCTTGCAGGGAAACACCATATATTTT.

J is TRBJ2-1 and V is TRBV5-3; maybe TRBD2 (6 bases). TRBV5-3 is labeled an ORF, and its function is uncertain. CDR3 length equals 18 residues. V dropped 2 bases and J dropped 0 bases, with 18 bases sitting between them. CDR3 region: CARSLGTGDACSYNEQFF. CDR3 DNA: TGTGCCAGAAGCTTAGGGACGGGAGACGCTTGCTCCTACAATGAGCAGTTCTTC.

This clone was recorded a few times. The chain carries TRBV5-1 and TRBJ1-1; TRBD1 might be the D (5 bases). Germline lookup yields CDR1 SGHRS and CDR2 YFSETQ. CDR3 length: 17 residues. The ends were cut back, 3 bases at V and 1 base at J, with 19 bases in the middle. The CDR3 reads CASSWTSAGHGNTEAFF. DNA for the CDR3: TGCGCCAGCAGCTGGACCTCGGCAGGGCATGGGAACACTGAAGCTTTCTTT.

This chain connects TRBV3-1 (or the pseudogene TRBV3-2) to TRBJ1-2, with unresolved D. The germline V and J ends were trimmed by 5 bases and 5 bases, with 15 bases remaining between them. Germline CDR1 and CDR2: LGHDT and YNNKEL (reference sequence). The CDR3 runs 14 residues. This CDR3 is CASSDRRAAYGYTF. CDR3 nucleotide sequence: TGTGCCAGCAGCGACCGGCGGGCAGCATATGGCTACACCTTC.

The rearrangement uses TRBV5-1 and TRBJ1-4; TRBD1 might be the D (5 bases). The germline gives CDR1 SGHRS, CDR2 YFSETQ. V was cut by 0 bases and J by 3 bases, with 9 bases left in between. The CDR3 contains 15 residues. The CDR3 DNA reads TGCGCCAGCAGCTTGGGAGGGGCTGCTAATGAAAAACTGTTTTTT. As protein: CASSLGGAANEKLFF.

This clone has only one observation. The chain carries TRBV5-1 and TRBJ2-7; D is uncertain. The V and J ends lost 4 bases and 3 bases respectively, with 23 bases between them. Germline values: CDR1 SGHRS, CDR2 YFSETQ. The CDR3 loop spans 17 amino acids. Written as DNA, the CDR3 is TGCGCCAGCAGCCCGGACGAGACTGGCCGCCCAATCTACGAGCAGTACGTC. Residues: CASSPDETGRPIYEQYV.

This chain links TRBV6-2 or TRBV6-3 with TRBJ1-5, with 9 bases that match TRBD1. Trimming at V came to 5 bases and at J to 0 bases, leaving 2 bases not matched to a gene. This CDR3 contains 15 residues. From germline, CDR1 is MNHEY and CDR2 SVGEGT. DNA of the CDR3: TGTGCCAGCAGTACGACAGGGGGTAGCAATCAGCCCCAGCATTTT. The encoded protein is CASSTTGGSNQPQHF.

The V gene is TRBV5-1, the J gene TRBJ1-3, with 8 bases aligning to TRBD1. The V gene end was trimmed by 4 bases and the J gene end by 4 bases; junction bases not matched to a gene: 1. The CDR3 is made up of 13 amino acids. Germline V gene data show CDR1 as SGHRS and CDR2 as YFSETQ. The CDR3: CASSGDRGNTIYF. CDR3 DNA: TGCGCCAGCAGCGGGGACAGGGGAAACACCATATATTTT.